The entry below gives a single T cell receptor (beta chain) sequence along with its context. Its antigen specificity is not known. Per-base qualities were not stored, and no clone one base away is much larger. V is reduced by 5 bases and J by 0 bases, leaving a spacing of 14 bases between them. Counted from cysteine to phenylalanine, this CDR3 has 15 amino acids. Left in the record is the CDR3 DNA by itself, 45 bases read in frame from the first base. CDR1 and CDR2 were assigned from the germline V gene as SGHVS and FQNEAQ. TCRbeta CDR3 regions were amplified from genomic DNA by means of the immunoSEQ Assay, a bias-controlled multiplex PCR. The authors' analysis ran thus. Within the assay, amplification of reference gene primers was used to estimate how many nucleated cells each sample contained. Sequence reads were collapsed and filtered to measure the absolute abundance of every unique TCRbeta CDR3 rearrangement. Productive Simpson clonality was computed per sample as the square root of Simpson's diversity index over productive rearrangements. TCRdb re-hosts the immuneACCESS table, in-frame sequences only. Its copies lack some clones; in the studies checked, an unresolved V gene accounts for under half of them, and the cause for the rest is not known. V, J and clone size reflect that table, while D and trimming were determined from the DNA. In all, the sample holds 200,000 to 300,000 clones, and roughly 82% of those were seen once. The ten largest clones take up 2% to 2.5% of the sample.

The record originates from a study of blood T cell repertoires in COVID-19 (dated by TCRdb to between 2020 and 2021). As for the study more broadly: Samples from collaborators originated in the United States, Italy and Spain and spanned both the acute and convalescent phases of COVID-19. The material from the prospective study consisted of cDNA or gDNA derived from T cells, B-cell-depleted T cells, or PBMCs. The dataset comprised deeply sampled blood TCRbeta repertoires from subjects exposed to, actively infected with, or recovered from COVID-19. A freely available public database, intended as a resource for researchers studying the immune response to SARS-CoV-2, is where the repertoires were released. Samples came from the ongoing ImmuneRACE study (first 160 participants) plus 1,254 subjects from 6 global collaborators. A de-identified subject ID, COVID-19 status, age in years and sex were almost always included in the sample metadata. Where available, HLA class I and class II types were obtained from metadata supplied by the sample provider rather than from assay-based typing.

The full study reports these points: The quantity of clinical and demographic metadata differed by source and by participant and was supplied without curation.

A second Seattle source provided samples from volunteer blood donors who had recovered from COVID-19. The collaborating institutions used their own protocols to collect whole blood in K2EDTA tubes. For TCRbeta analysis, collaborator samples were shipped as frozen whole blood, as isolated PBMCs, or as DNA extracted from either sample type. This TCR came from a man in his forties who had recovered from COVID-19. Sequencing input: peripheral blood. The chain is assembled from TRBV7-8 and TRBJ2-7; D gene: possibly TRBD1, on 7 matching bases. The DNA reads TGTGCCAGCAGCGGGCGGGACAGCGACTCCTACGAGCAGTACTTC. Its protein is CASSGRDSDSYEQYF.